Described below is a single T cell receptor (beta chain) sequence and its context. Its target is unknown. The CDR3 is 16 amino acids. The V gene lost 2 bases and the J gene lost 8 bases, with 21 bases spanning the gap. The V gene's germline CDR1 is MNHEY and CDR2 SVGAGI. These data belong to a study of tumor-infiltrating lymphocytes in primary liver carcinoma. General study results and limits: Pairs of tumor regions overlapped more than tumor-adjacent and tumor-blood pairs did. A significantly higher top-250-clone fraction was recorded for tumors than for blood (p = 0.039).

From 500 ng total RNA, TCR beta cDNA was generated with a primer in the constant region. Amplification in three nested multiplex PCR rounds with slightly modified ARM-PCR gave rise to TCR beta libraries. Running nine to ten cycles apiece, the first two PCR rounds relied on TRBV1-TRBV30 forward primers together with a C-beta reverse primer. MiXCR was run by TCRdb on the multiplex PCR reads, yielding one entry per CDR3 protein. Here the sample spans nearly 50,000 distinct CDR3 sequences, 70% to 75% being singletons. Both RNA and DNA were isolated together from around 20-30 mg of bulk tissue that had not been sorted.

This sequence was found in a middle-aged man with primary liver carcinoma and hepatitis B virus infection. Sequenced sample: liver tumor tissue from sampling region 3. The subset was: tumor region T3, left-lateral pole. The chain recombines TRBV6-5 with TRBJ1-2; perhaps TRBD1 as D (5 bases). This chain's CDR3 is CASSYNWGYRYNGYTF. The CDR3 region has the DNA TGTGCCAGCAGTTACAATTGGGGGTACAGGTATAACGGCTACACCTTC.